This T cell receptor beta chain came from a study of cytomegalovirus exposure and HLA in healthy donors. Germline CDR1 SGHTA, CDR2 FQGNSA. Trimming cost V 5 bases and J 4 bases, with 21 bases left between them. The CDR3 is made up of 17 amino acids. A single count supports this clone. Antigen specificity is unknown. The sample carries other DNA sequences with the same CDR3. Whole-study results and caveats: Researchers reported that three CMV-associated chains were confirmed in vitro as CMV antigen-specific. Common viral pathogens were later found to be apparently linked to several of the most significant clusters. Most CMV-associated TCR beta chains were later found to appear HLA-restricted.

Vbeta (60) and Jbeta (13) primers were used in the PCR. TCRdb's table, derived via immunoSEQ multiplex PCR, lists solely in-frame clones and lacks some. The sample yields about 140,000 clones, 70% seen once. The clonotype was recovered from a woman in her twenties or thirties in good health and CMV-seronegative. Sequences were obtained from PBMCs. V gene TRBV7-2 combines with J gene TRBJ1-3; tentative D call: TRBD1 (5 bases). DNA of the CDR3: TGTGCCAGCAGCCCCCGGGCGGGGCTTCTTTCCGGAAACACCATATATTTT. This gives the protein CASSPRAGLLSGNTIYF. Full variable domain (rest looked up from reference TRBV7-2 and TRBJ1-3): GAGVSQSPSNKVTEKGKDVELRCDPISGHTALYWYRQSLGQGLEFLIYFQGNSAPDKSGLPSDRFSAERTGGSVSTLTIQRTQQEDSAVYLCASSPRAGLLSGNTIYFGEGSWLTVV.